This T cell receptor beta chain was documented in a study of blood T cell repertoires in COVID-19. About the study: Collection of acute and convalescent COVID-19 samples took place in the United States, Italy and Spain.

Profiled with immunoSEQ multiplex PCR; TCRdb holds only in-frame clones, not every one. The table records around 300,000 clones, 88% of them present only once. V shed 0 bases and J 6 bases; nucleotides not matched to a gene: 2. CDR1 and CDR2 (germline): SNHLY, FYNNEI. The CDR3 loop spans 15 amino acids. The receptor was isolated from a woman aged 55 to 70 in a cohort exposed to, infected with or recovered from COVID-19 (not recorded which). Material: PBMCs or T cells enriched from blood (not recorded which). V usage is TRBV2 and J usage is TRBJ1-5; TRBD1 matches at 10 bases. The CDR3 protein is CASSEATGGGQPQHF. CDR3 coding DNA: TGTGCCAGCAGTGAAGCGACAGGGGGCGGTCAGCCCCAGCATTTT. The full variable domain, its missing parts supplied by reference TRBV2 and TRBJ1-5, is EPEVTQTPSHQVTQMGQEVILRCVPISNHLYFYWYRQILGQKVEFLVSFYNNEISEKSEIFDDQFSVERPDGSNFTLKIRSTKLEDSAMYFCASSEATGGGQPQHFGDGTRLSIL.